The TCR beta chain described here comes from a study of shared T cell receptors in the human thymus. The V and J ends lost 2 bases and 4 bases respectively, with 8 bases between them. The germline V gene has CDR1 SGHVS and CDR2 FNYEAQ. CDR3 size: 14 residues. Here immunoSEQ multiplex PCR was the method, and the copy in TCRdb shows in-frame clones only, minus some. The sample includes over 650,000 clones, about 89% of them seen just once. A further study also used this sample, focusing on human thymus T cells. That study reports: Infants served as donors; they were healthy and Finnish and were having corrective surgery for congenital heart defects. The thymus was resected at corrective cardiac surgery. V and J gene usage appeared biased in thymic and blood repertoires. Related work found strong thymic repertoire overlap between unrelated individuals.

This TCR was sampled from a boy under two years old with a congenital heart defect. Material: thymocytes. This chain uses TRBV7-6 with TRBJ2-2; TRBD1 is a possible D gene (5 bases). In DNA form, the CDR3 reads TGTGCCAGCAGCTTAAGAAGGGGCACCGGGGAGCTGTTTTTT. It specifies CASSLRRGTGELFF.